The 6 T cell receptor beta chains below all came from one sample that was sequenced in a study of T cells in localized non-small cell lung cancer. Sequencing used immunoSEQ multiplex PCR; TCRdb keeps in-frame clones, though not all of them. The sample lists about 13,000 clones, 85% to 90% occurring once. This specimen was peripheral blood, taken before any cancer treatment. The receptors derive from a male donor older than 55 with stage III lung adenocarcinoma.

The J gene is TRBJ2-7, the V gene TRBV7-2; TRBD2 aligns across 9 bases. This CDR3 has 14 amino acids. The junction had 8 bases not matched to a gene; V was cut back by 6 bases and J by 5 bases. Germline CDR1 SGHTA, CDR2 FQGNSA. CDR3 in amino acids: CASSFSGRDHEQYF. The CDR3 coding sequence is TGTGCCAGCAGTTTTAGCGGGAGAGACCACGAGCAGTACTTC.

This CDR3 reads CASSFSSGGLQGEQYF. DNA for the CDR3: TGTGCCAGCAGTTTTTCGTCAGGGGGTTTACAGGGCGAGCAGTACTTC. The rearrangement uses TRBV27 and TRBJ2-7; 7 bases fit TRBD1. This CDR3 spans 16 amino acids. Germline V gene data show CDR1 as MNHEY and CDR2 as SMNVEV (reference sequence). Unmatched junction bases numbered 14, after V lost 3 bases and J lost 6 bases.

This chain joins TRBV4-1 and TRBJ1-1; a possible D gene is TRBD1 (5 bases). The germline V gene has CDR1 MGHRA and CDR2 YSYEKL. V was clipped by 4 bases and J by 1 base, with 10 bases between them. This CDR3 spans 14 amino acids. The CDR3 DNA is TGCGCCAGCAGCCGACCTGGGGGGAACACTGAAGCTTTCTTT. Translation gives CASSRPGGNTEAFF.

This clone has more than one count but fewer than ten. In DNA, the CDR3 is TGCGCCAGCAGCTTACAGGGGGGCTACGAGCAGTACTTC. Its protein product is CASSLQGGYEQYF. The rearrangement uses TRBV5-1 and TRBJ2-7; 8 bases line up with TRBD1. J was trimmed by 3 bases and V by 2 bases; bases with no gene match: 1. There are 13 residues in the CDR3. Germline loops: CDR1 SGHRS, CDR2 YFSETQ.

The chain recombines TRBV2 with TRBJ2-7; no firm D call. This CDR3 contains 13 residues. Trimming pared 1 base from V and 4 bases from J, leaving 8 bases between. The germline V gene has CDR1 SNHLY and CDR2 FYNNEI. The CDR3 region is CASSEDYIYEQYF. The CDR3 region has the DNA TGTGCCAGCAGTGAAGACTATATTTACGAGCAGTACTTC.

The rearrangement uses TRBV30 and TRBJ1-6; D is unclear. Germline V gene lookup returns CDR1 GTSNPN and CDR2 SVGIG (reference sequence). The ends were cut back, 0 bases at V and 7 bases at J, with 13 bases in the middle. The CDR3 consists of 15 residues. The CDR3 sequence: CAWSVNSAGNSPLHF. The CDR3 bases are TGTGCCTGGAGTGTAAATTCCGCAGGCAATTCACCCCTCCACTTT.